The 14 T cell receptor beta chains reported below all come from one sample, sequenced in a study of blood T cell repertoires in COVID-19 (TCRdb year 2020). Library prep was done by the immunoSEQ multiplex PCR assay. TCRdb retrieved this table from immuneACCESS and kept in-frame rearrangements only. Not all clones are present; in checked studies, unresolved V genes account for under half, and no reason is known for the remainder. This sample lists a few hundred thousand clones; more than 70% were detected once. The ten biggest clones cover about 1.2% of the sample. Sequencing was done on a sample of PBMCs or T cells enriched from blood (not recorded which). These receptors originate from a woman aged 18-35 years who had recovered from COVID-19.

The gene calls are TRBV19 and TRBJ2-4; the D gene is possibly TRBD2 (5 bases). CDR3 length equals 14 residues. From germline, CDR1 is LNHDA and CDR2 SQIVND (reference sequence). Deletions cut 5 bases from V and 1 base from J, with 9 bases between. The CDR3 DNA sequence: TGTGCCAGTAGTTTCTCGGGGGCCAAAAACATTCAGTACTTC. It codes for CASSFSGAKNIQYF.

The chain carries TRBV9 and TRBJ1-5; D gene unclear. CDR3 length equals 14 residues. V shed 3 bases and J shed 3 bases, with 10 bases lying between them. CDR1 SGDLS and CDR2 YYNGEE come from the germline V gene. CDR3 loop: CASSGGRPNQPQHF. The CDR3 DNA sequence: TGTGCCAGCAGCGGTGGCAGGCCCAATCAGCCCCAGCATTTT.

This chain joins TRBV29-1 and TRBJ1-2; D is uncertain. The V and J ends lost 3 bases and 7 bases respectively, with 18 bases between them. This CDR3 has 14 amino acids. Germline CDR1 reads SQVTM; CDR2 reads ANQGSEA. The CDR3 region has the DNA TGCAGCGTTGAGGATCTTTACAGTTCAGGTGGCTACACCTTC. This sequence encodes CSVEDLYSSGGYTF. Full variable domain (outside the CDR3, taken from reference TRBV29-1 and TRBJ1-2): SAVISQKPSRDICQRGTSLTIQCQVDSQVTMMFWYRQQPGQSLTLIATANQGSEATYESGFVIDKFPISRPNLTFSTLTVSNMSPEDSSIYLCSVEDLYSSGGYTFGSGTRLTVV.

The CDR3 protein is CASSLTDTQYF. The CDR3 bases are TGTGCCAGCAGCCTAACAGATACGCAGTATTTT. The rearrangement joins TRBV3-1 (or the pseudogene TRBV3-2) to TRBJ2-3; D uncertain. CDR3 length equals 11 residues. Trimming left V 4 bases short and J 3 bases short, with 2 bases between. CDR1 is LGHDT and CDR2 is YNNKEL in the germline V gene (reference sequence).

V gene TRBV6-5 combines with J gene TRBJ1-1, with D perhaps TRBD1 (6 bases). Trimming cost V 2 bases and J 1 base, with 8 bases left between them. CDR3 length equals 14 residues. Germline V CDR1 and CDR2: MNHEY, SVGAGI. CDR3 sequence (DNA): TGTGCCAGCAGTTACGGGGGGGCGAACACTGAAGCTTTCTTT. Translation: CASSYGGANTEAFF.

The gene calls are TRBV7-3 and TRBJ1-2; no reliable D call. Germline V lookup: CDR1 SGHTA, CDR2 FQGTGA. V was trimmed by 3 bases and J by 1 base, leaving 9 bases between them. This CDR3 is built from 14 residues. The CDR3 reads CASSFQYSNYGYTF. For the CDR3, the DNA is TGTGCCAGCAGCTTTCAATACAGTAACTATGGCTACACCTTC.

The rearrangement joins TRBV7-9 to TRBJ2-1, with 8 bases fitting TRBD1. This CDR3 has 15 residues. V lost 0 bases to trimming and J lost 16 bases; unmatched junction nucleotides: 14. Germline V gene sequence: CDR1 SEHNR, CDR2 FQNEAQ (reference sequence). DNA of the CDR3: TGTGCCAGCAGCTTAGCTTACGGACCGGCAGGGGGCCTATTCTTC. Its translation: CASSLAYGPAGGLFF.

CDR3 nucleotides: TGTGCCAGTAGTAGGCTAACGACTCTCTCGAACACTGAAGCTTTCTTT. Its translation: CASSRLTTLSNTEAFF. This chain joins TRBV19 and TRBJ1-1; D is uncertain. Trimming removed 4 bases from V and 1 base from J, with 16 bases in between. Looked up from germline, CDR1 is LNHDA and CDR2 is SQIVND (reference sequence). This CDR3 comprises 16 residues.

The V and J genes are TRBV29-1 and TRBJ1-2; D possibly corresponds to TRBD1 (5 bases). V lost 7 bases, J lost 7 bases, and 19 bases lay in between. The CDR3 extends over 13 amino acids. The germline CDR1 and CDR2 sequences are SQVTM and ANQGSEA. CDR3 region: CSALSLGGGGYTF. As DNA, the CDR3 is TGCAGCGCCCTCAGTCTGGGCGGGGGTGGCTACACCTTC.

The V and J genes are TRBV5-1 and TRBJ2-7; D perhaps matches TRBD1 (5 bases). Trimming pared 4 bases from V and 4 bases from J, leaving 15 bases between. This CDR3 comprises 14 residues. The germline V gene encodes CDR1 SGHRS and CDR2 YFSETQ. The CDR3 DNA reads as TGCGCCAGCAGCCCAGGAGACAGTGGGTACGAGCAGTACTTC. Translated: CASSPGDSGYEQYF.

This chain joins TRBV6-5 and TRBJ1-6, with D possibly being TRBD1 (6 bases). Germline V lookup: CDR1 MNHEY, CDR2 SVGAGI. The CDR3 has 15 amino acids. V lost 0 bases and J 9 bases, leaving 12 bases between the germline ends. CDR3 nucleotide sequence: TGTGCCAGCAGTTACTCGGAGCAGGGGACTTCACCCCTCCACTTT. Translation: CASSYSEQGTSPLHF.

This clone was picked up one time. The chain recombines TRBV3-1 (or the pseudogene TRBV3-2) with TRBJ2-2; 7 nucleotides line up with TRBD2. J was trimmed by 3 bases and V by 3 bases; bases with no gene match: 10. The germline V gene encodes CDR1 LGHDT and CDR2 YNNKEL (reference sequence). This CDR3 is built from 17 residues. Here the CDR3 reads CASSHPLGRKHTGELFF. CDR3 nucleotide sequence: TGTGCCAGCAGCCACCCCCTCGGGAGGAAACACACCGGGGAGCTGTTTTTT.

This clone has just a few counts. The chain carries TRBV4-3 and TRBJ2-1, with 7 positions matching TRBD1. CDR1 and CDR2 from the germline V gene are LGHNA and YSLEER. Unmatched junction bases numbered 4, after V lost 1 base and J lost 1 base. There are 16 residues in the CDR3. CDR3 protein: CASSQGGDRSYNEQFF. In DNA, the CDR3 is TGCGCCAGCAGCCAAGGTGGGGACAGATCCTACAATGAGCAGTTCTTC.

The DNA of the CDR3 is TGTGCCAGCAGTGAAGCACGCGGGGGCCCTTTTGGAGAGCAGTACTTC. Protein sequence: CASSEARGGPFGEQYF. V gene TRBV6-1 combines with J gene TRBJ2-7, with D maybe TRBD2 (7 bases). Germline lookup yields CDR1 MNHNS and CDR2 SASEGT. The CDR3 is 16 residues long. Trimming took off 0 bases at V and 7 bases at J, with 19 bases between the two ends.